These 32 T cell receptor beta chains share one sample of origin, sequenced in a study of T cell changes during pregnancy in multiple sclerosis. The table came from immunoSEQ multiplex PCR; TCRdb's copy has only in-frame clones and leaves some out. This sample yields 70,000 to 100,000 clones, of which approximately 95% are seen a single time; 4.3% belongs to the top ten. The source was peripheral blood, collected in the first trimester of pregnancy. The receptors derive from a female donor with multiple sclerosis, enrolled in a pregnancy study.

This sequence joins TRBV15 and TRBJ2-1; 9 bases are shared with TRBD1. The CDR3 sequence is 15 residues long. In germline, CDR1 is LNHNV, CDR2 YYDKDF (reference sequence). The junction had 9 bases not matched to a gene; V was cut back by 4 bases and J by 8 bases. The CDR3 DNA is TGTGCCACCAGCAACCGACAGGGGGACTGGGATGAGCAGTTCTTC. Protein product: CATSNRQGDWDEQFF.

In this sample, this clone turned up once. The genes are TRBV15 and TRBJ1-5; possible D gene TRBD1, 6 bases. The ends were cut back, 3 bases at V and 4 bases at J, with 13 bases in the middle. The CDR3 totals 15 residues. CDR1 is LNHNV and CDR2 is YYDKDF in the germline V gene (reference sequence). For the CDR3, the DNA is TGTGCCACCAGCAGTTCTGACAGGCCTAATCAGCCCCAGCATTTT. Residues: CATSSSDRPNQPQHF.

This sequence joins TRBV27 and TRBJ2-1, with a tentative D call TRBD2 (6 bases). This CDR3 is 14 amino acids long. The V and J ends lost 6 bases and 8 bases respectively, with 17 bases between them. The germline gives CDR1 MNHEY, CDR2 SMNVEV (reference sequence). This CDR3 reads CASSPGLENHEQFF. The CDR3 DNA reads TGTGCCAGCAGCCCGGGACTGGAGAACCATGAGCAGTTCTTC.

The chain recombines TRBV2 with TRBJ2-3; unclear D gene. The CDR3 is 15 amino acids. V lost 4 bases to trimming and J lost 5 bases, with 16 bases between them. The germline V gene has CDR1 SNHLY and CDR2 FYNNEI. For the CDR3, the DNA is TGTGCCAGCAGTGGGCTAGTTGGGTTTGTAGATACGCAGTATTTT. Translation gives CASSGLVGFVDTQYF.

The rearrangement uses TRBV9 and TRBJ1-2; D gene unclear. Trimming took off 0 bases at V and 0 bases at J, with 6 bases between the two ends. CDR1 SGDLS and CDR2 YYNGEE come from the germline V gene. The CDR3 has 14 amino acids. CDR3 DNA: TGTGCCAGCAGCGTAGGCCGAGCTAACTATGGCTACACCTTC. Protein: CASSVGRANYGYTF.

The CDR3 here is CASSLTGFGNTIYF. The CDR3 DNA sequence: TGCGCCAGCAGTTTGACAGGGTTTGGAAACACCATATATTTT. This chain links TRBV5-1 with TRBJ1-3; 7 bases agree with TRBD1. J was trimmed by 3 bases and V by 5 bases; bases with no gene match: 5. The CDR3 extends over 14 amino acids. Germline V gives CDR1 SGHRS, CDR2 YFSETQ.

The CDR3 here is CASTERGGEDTQYF. CDR3 DNA sequence: TGTGCCAGCACGGAGCGGGGGGGCGAAGATACGCAGTATTTT. The V gene is TRBV6-5, the J gene TRBJ2-3, with 10 bases identical to TRBD2. The CDR3 is 14 residues long. Germline loops: CDR1 MNHEY, CDR2 SVGAGI. The trim removed 7 bases at V and 5 bases at J, leaving 6 bases unmatched.

The CDR3 loop is CASSIPRLGQRNYNEQFF. Written as DNA, the CDR3 is TGTGCCAGTAGTATTCCACGACTCGGACAGAGAAACTACAATGAGCAGTTCTTC. The chain combines TRBV19 with TRBJ2-1, with a tentative D call TRBD1 (6 bases). In germline, CDR1 is LNHDA, CDR2 SQIVND (reference sequence). The germline V and J ends were trimmed by 3 bases and 3 bases, with 21 bases remaining between them. CDR3 size: 18 residues.

This clone was recorded once. The rearrangement links TRBV6-1 to TRBJ2-2; D may be TRBD2 (5 bases). CDR1 and CDR2 (germline): MNHNS, SASEGT. V was clipped by 6 bases and J by 4 bases, with 12 bases between them. CDR3 length: 14 amino acids. The CDR3 DNA sequence: TGTGCCAGCAGCGGGGTGGTGACCACCGGGGAGCTGTTTTTT. Translating it yields CASSGVVTTGELFF.

V gene TRBV25-1 combines with J gene TRBJ2-7; the match to TRBD2 covers 9 bases. This CDR3 is 15 amino acids long. The V segment lost 4 bases and the J segment 6 bases; nucleotides outside the gene matches: 10. CDR1 and CDR2 from the germline V gene are MGHDK and SYGVNS. CDR3 DNA sequence: TGTGCCAGCAGTGTGGGACTAGCCGGGCCTAGCGAGCAGTACTTC. It codes for CASSVGLAGPSEQYF.

V is TRBV18 and J is TRBJ2-5, with 7 positions matching TRBD1. Germline assignment: CDR1 KGHSH and CDR2 LQKENI. V lost 4 bases and J lost 1; bases outside the gene matches: 6. This CDR3 spans 15 amino acids. The CDR3 is CASSQQTGAQETQYF. The DNA for the CDR3 is TGTGCCAGCTCACAACAAACAGGGGCCCAAGAGACCCAGTACTTC.

This chain links TRBV19 with TRBJ2-1, with a weak D call TRBD1 (5 bases). This CDR3 spans 12 amino acids. Trimming took off 8 bases at V and 5 bases at J, with 10 bases between the two ends. The germline V gene encodes CDR1 LNHDA and CDR2 SQIVND (reference sequence). CDR3 sequence reads: CASGQQHNEQFF. In DNA form, the CDR3 reads TGTGCCAGTGGACAACAGCACAATGAGCAGTTCTTC.

The chain recombines TRBV19 with TRBJ2-5, with 11 bases that match TRBD2. CDR3 length: 15 residues. The V gene's germline CDR1 is LNHDA and CDR2 SQIVND (reference sequence). V shed 8 bases and J 5 bases; nucleotides not matched to a gene: 10. The CDR3 loop is CASHTGTSGGETQYF. The CDR3, as DNA: TGTGCCAGTCACACCGGGACTAGCGGCGGGGAGACCCAGTACTTC.

This sequence joins TRBV7-9 and TRBJ2-5; 14 nucleotides match TRBD2. Germline CDR1 reads SEHNR; CDR2 reads FQNEAQ (reference sequence). Trimming took 1 base from V and 3 from J; bases not matched to a gene: 7. The CDR3 covers 18 residues. CDR3 bases: TGTGCCAGCAGCTTAGAACTGGTGACTAGCGGGGGGGAAGAGACCCAGTACTTC. Its protein is CASSLELVTSGGEETQYF.

The chain uses TRBV6-1 and TRBJ2-7; TRBD1 is a possible D gene (6 bases). CDR1 MNHNS and CDR2 SASEGT come from the germline V gene. V was clipped by 1 base and J by 0 bases, with 10 bases between them. The CDR3 loop spans 15 amino acids. CDR3 nucleotide sequence: TGTGCCAGCAGTGAAGGGACAGATCCCTCCTACGAGCAGTACTTC. Its translation is CASSEGTDPSYEQYF.

This clone showed up just a few times. The chain employs TRBV4-2 and TRBJ1-1; D is uncertain. Per the germline V gene, CDR1 is LGHNA and CDR2 is YNFKEQ. The CDR3 is made up of 14 amino acids. Trimming stripped 1 base from V and 1 base from J, with 7 bases between. The CDR3 coding sequence is TGTGCCAGCAGCCAAGTTACGAGGAACACTGAAGCTTTCTTT. This sequence encodes CASSQVTRNTEAFF.

The gene calls are TRBV23-1 and TRBJ2-5; maybe TRBD2 (5 bases). TRBV23-1 is labeled an ORF, and its function is uncertain. V lost 8 bases and J lost 4, with 17 bases in between. CDR3 size: 14 residues. The CDR3 protein is CASLMLGGGETQYF. For the CDR3, the DNA is TGCGCCAGCTTGATGCTAGGAGGAGGAGAGACCCAGTACTTC.

The V and J genes are TRBV19 and TRBJ2-2; D is uncertain. Between the trimmed V and J ends, which lost 3 bases and 4 bases, there was a span of 9 bases. The CDR3 runs 14 residues. Germline values: CDR1 LNHDA, CDR2 SQIVND (reference sequence). The CDR3 loop is CASSISLGTGELFF. The CDR3 DNA reads as TGTGCCAGTAGTATTAGCCTGGGCACCGGGGAGCTGTTTTTT.

V usage is TRBV6-4 and J usage is TRBJ2-5, with TRBD2 identical over 9 bases. J gave up 2 bases and V 4 bases, and 5 bases lay outside the gene matches. This CDR3 has 15 residues. Germline V gene lookup returns CDR1 MRHNA and CDR2 SNTAGT. As DNA, the CDR3 is TGTGCCAGCAGTGCCTCTAGCGGGGCTCAAGAGACCCAGTACTTC. Protein sequence: CASSASSGAQETQYF.

The V and J genes are TRBV6-6 and TRBJ1-1; D call uncertain. CDR1 is MNHNY, CDR2 SVGAGI, per germline (reference sequence). V was cut by 3 bases and J by 1 base, with 6 bases left in between. The CDR3 length is 13 residues. CDR3 DNA: TGTGCCAGCAGTTATTCACAGAACACTGAAGCTTTCTTT. This sequence encodes CASSYSQNTEAFF.

This clone has a single count. The chain uses TRBV7-9 and TRBJ1-4, with 10 bases aligning to TRBD1. Trimming took 5 bases from V and 7 from J; bases not matched to a gene: 1. Germline V gene data show CDR1 as SEHNR and CDR2 as FQNEAQ (reference sequence). The CDR3 has 13 amino acids. The CDR3 sequence is CASSRTGGEKLFF. The CDR3 DNA is TGTGCCAGCAGCCGGACAGGGGGTGAAAAACTGTTTTTT.

The chain is built from TRBV7-8 and TRBJ1-6; D possibly corresponds to TRBD1 (5 bases). The CDR3 contains 14 residues. Germline-derived CDR1 and CDR2 are SGHVS and FQNEAQ. V was shortened by 2 bases and J by 9 bases, with 11 bases between the two germline ends. In nucleotides, the CDR3 is TGTGCCAGCAGCTTATTAGGGGTCCCTTCACCCCTCCACTTT. The encoded protein is CASSLLGVPSPLHF.

The chain carries TRBV9 and TRBJ1-6, with 7 bases lining up with TRBD1. Trimming at V came to 2 bases and at J to 5 bases, leaving 4 bases not matched to a gene. Germline V gives CDR1 SGDLS, CDR2 YYNGEE. CDR3 length: 15 residues. CDR3: CASSVRDSNNSPLHF. The DNA for the CDR3 is TGTGCCAGCAGCGTCCGGGACAGTAATAATTCACCCCTCCACTTT.

V gene TRBV7-9 combines with J gene TRBJ2-2; 7 bases align to TRBD1. This CDR3 has 14 residues. The trim removed 6 bases at V and 3 bases at J, leaving 4 bases unmatched. The germline V gene has CDR1 SEHNR and CDR2 FQNEAQ (reference sequence). The CDR3 DNA reads as TGTGCCAGCAGGAAAACAGGGGACACCGGGGAGCTGTTTTTT. Translation gives CASRKTGDTGELFF.

The V and J genes are TRBV5-1 and TRBJ1-1; D unclear. The CDR3 covers 17 residues. V lost 2 bases and J lost 0, with 17 bases in between. The germline V gene encodes CDR1 SGHRS and CDR2 YFSETQ. In nucleotides, the CDR3 is TGCGCCAGCAGCTTAGACGAGGGTGGGATAATGAACACTGAAGCTTTCTTT. It encodes CASSLDEGGIMNTEAFF.

This clone was counted between two and nine times. This chain joins TRBV2 and TRBJ2-7; tentatively, D is TRBD1 (5 bases). Germline V gives CDR1 SNHLY, CDR2 FYNNEI. The CDR3 is 11 amino acids. V shed 6 bases and J shed 3 bases, with 6 bases lying between them. Here the CDR3 DNA reads TGTGCCAGCAGGACAGACTACGAGCAGTACTTC. This gives the protein CASRTDYEQYF. The entire variable domain, with the rest obtained from reference TRBV2 and TRBJ2-7, is as follows: EPEVTQTPSHQVTQMGQEVILRCVPISNHLYFYWYRQILGQKVEFLVSFYNNEISEKSEIFDDQFSVERPDGSNFTLKIRSTKLEDSAMYFCASRTDYEQYFGPGTRLTVT.

Only one count was recorded for this clone. The V gene is TRBV11-3, the J gene TRBJ2-2; tentatively, D is TRBD1 (5 bases). V dropped 5 bases and J dropped 0 bases, with 13 bases sitting between them. This CDR3 is built from 16 residues. Looked up from germline, CDR1 is SGHNT and CDR2 is YENEEA. In nucleotides, the CDR3 is TGTGCCAGCAGCGGAGACAGTTCTACGAACACCGGGGAGCTGTTTTTT. Translating gives CASSGDSSTNTGELFF.

The chain recombines TRBV29-1 with TRBJ2-3; 10 bases line up with TRBD2. The CDR3 loop spans 14 amino acids. The trim removed 6 bases at V and 3 bases at J, leaving 6 bases unmatched. Germline CDR1 and CDR2: SQVTM and ANQGSEA. For the CDR3, the DNA is TGCAGCGTCGTACCGGGACTAGCGACAGATACGCAGTATTTT. Its protein product is CSVVPGLATDTQYF.

The chain uses TRBV7-6 and TRBJ2-2; D is uncertain. CDR1 SGHVS and CDR2 FNYEAQ come from the germline V gene. V lost 9 bases and J lost 1, with 6 bases in between. The CDR3 sequence is 12 residues long. Here the CDR3 reads CASHLNTGELFF. The CDR3 nucleotides are TGTGCCAGTCATTTGAACACCGGGGAGCTGTTTTTT.

This chain connects TRBV18 to TRBJ2-4; possibly TRBD1 for D (5 bases). Trimming cost V 3 bases and J 5 bases, with 11 bases left between them. Germline CDR1 and CDR2: KGHSH and LQKENI. The CDR3 extends over 14 amino acids. The chain's CDR3 is CASSPAGPQNIQYF. CDR3 DNA sequence: TGTGCCAGCTCACCCGCAGGGCCCCAAAACATTCAGTACTTC.

The V gene is TRBV7-9, the J gene TRBJ2-1; the D gene is possibly TRBD2 (5 bases). The CDR3 is made up of 19 amino acids. V was shortened by 2 bases and J by 2 bases, with 22 bases between the two germline ends. The germline gives CDR1 SEHNR, CDR2 FQNEAQ (reference sequence). This CDR3 is CASSLWRQRIERAYNEQFF. In DNA, the CDR3 is TGTGCCAGCAGCTTATGGCGCCAGCGGATCGAAAGAGCCTACAATGAGCAGTTCTTC.

About this clone itself: One end of the junction is discordant with germline, which a read error may explain. The rearrangement joins TRBV7-7 to TRBJ2-5; 7 bases align to TRBD1. The CDR3 loop spans 13 amino acids. Germline V gives CDR1 SSHAT, CDR2 FNYEAQ (reference sequence). CDR3 bases: TGTGCTAGCAGCGTAGACAGGGAAGCGACCCAGTACTTC. It is translated as CASSVDREATQYF.